The 17 T cell receptor beta chains in this list originate from one sample, sequenced in a study of T cells in Graves' hyperthyroidism and ophthalmopathy. Template material for amplifying TCR beta CDR3 regions consisted of RNA transcripts. TCR CDR3 regions were first amplified by RT-PCR with HTBI primers. MiXCR was run by TCRdb on the multiplex PCR reads, yielding one entry per CDR3 protein. The table shows some 690,000 distinct CDR3 sequences, with 17% occurring only once. The sequencing input was blood. These receptors were taken from a man between 45 and 60 years old with Graves' hyperthyroidism.

This clonotype was counted a few times. The chain joins TRBV27 to TRBJ1-6; D ambiguous. This CDR3 region has 13 residues. V was trimmed by 5 bases and J by 9 bases, leaving 11 bases between them. The germline CDR1 and CDR2 sequences are MNHEY and SMNVEV (reference sequence). This chain's CDR3 is CASSPVEFSPLHF. The CDR3, as DNA: TGTGCCAGCAGTCCCGTGGAATTTTCACCCCTCCACTTT.

This clonotype was seen many times. This chain joins TRBV2 and TRBJ1-1, with 7 bases identical to TRBD1. J was trimmed by 3 bases and V by 8 bases; bases with no gene match: 6. CDR3 size: 13 residues. Germline CDR1 and CDR2: SNHLY and FYNNEI. The CDR3 protein is CASGGGADTEAFF. The DNA of the CDR3 is TGTGCCAGCGGAGGGGGCGCCGACACTGAAGCTTTCTTT.

This clonotype has more than one count but fewer than ten. V and J are TRBV9 and TRBJ2-1; the D gene is possibly TRBD2 (5 bases). Trimming cost V 3 bases and J 1 base, with 23 bases left between them. This CDR3 is 19 amino acids long. Germline-derived CDR1 and CDR2 are SGDLS and YYNGEE. This chain's CDR3 is CASSEGPGDLRRSYNEQFF. The CDR3 region has the DNA TGTGCCAGCAGCGAGGGCCCCGGTGACCTTAGGAGGTCCTACAATGAGCAGTTCTTC.

Ten or more counts support this clonotype. The gene calls are TRBV11-2 and TRBJ2-7; D uncertain. Germline V CDR1 and CDR2: SGHAT, FQNNGV. This CDR3 contains 14 residues. Trimming took off 2 bases at V and 3 bases at J, with 11 bases between the two ends. The CDR3: CASSLNLASYEQYF. The CDR3, as DNA: TGTGCCAGCAGCTTAAATCTGGCAAGCTACGAGCAGTACTTC.

At least ten counts were recorded for this clonotype. This chain connects TRBV30 to TRBJ1-4; D is possibly TRBD1 (6 bases). Per germline, CDR1 GTSNPN and CDR2 SVGIG (reference sequence). The V and J ends lost 3 bases and 4 bases respectively, with 9 bases between them. CDR3 length: 13 amino acids. CDR3 DNA sequence: TGTGCCTGGAGCGGACAGATTAATGAAAAACTGTTTTTT. Protein product: CAWSGQINEKLFF.

V gene TRBV5-1 combines with J gene TRBJ1-4, with D uncertain. Trimming left V 4 bases short and J 7 bases short, with 14 bases between. CDR3 length: 14 amino acids. CDR1 SGHRS and CDR2 YFSETQ come from the germline V gene. In nucleotides, the CDR3 is TGCGCCAGCAGCCCTTGGGTACTCGGTGAAAAACTGTTTTTT. It translates to CASSPWVLGEKLFF.

This rearrangement joins TRBV6-5 to TRBJ1-5; the D gene is possibly TRBD1 (6 bases). Germline V CDR1 and CDR2: MNHEY, SVGAGI. V was shortened by 3 bases and J by 4 bases, with 19 bases between the two germline ends. CDR3 length: 17 amino acids. The CDR3 DNA reads as TGTGCCAGCAGTTATAAGGTCAGGGGTCTTCGGAATCAGCCCCAGCATTTT. It codes for CASSYKVRGLRNQPQHF.

This clonotype was recorded a few times. This rearrangement joins TRBV5-1 to TRBJ1-6; no firm D call. Trimming removed 4 bases from V and 7 bases from J, with 21 bases in between. The CDR3 has 17 amino acids. Germline V gene lookup returns CDR1 SGHRS and CDR2 YFSETQ. The CDR3: CASSPWGLVSENSPLHF. DNA for the CDR3: TGCGCCAGCAGCCCGTGGGGTCTCGTATCGGAGAATTCACCCCTCCACTTT.

This clonotype was counted between two and nine times. This chain joins TRBV4-3 and TRBJ2-5; D may be TRBD2 (6 bases). Germline V gives CDR1 LGHNA, CDR2 YSLEER. Trimming removed 0 bases at V and 4 bases at J, with 12 bases between. The CDR3 has 15 amino acids. CDR3 DNA: TGCGCCAGCAGCCAAGACGAAGGGACTGGAGAGACCCAGTACTTC. This gives the protein CASSQDEGTGETQYF.

This clonotype came up many times. This rearrangement joins TRBV7-3 to TRBJ1-1, with 8 positions matching TRBD1. CDR3 length equals 15 residues. In germline, CDR1 is SGHTA, CDR2 FQGTGA. After removal of 5 bases from V and 1 base from J, the junction contained 6 bases not matched to a gene. The DNA for the CDR3 is TGTGCCAGCAGCCCCTCGGACAGGGCGAACACTGAAGCTTTCTTT. It encodes CASSPSDRANTEAFF.

This clonotype was seen more than once but under ten times. The rearrangement links TRBV28 to TRBJ2-6; 8 positions agree with TRBD1. Trimming took 7 bases from V and 0 from J; bases not matched to a gene: 5. The CDR3 contains 16 residues. Germline loops: CDR1 MDHEN, CDR2 SYDVKM. Here the CDR3 reads CASKRQGPSGANVLTF. CDR3 nucleotides: TGTGCCAGCAAAAGACAGGGGCCCTCTGGGGCCAACGTCCTGACTTTC. Using reference TRBV28 and TRBJ2-6 for the parts outside the CDR3, the full variable domain is DVKVTQSSRYLVKRTGEKVFLECVQDMDHENMFWYRQDPGLGLRLIYFSYDVKMKEKGDIPEGYSVSREKKERFSLILESASTNQTSMYLCASKRQGPSGANVLTFGAGSRLTVL.

At least ten counts were recorded for this clonotype. The rearrangement joins TRBV6-1 to TRBJ1-1, with D perhaps matching TRBD1 (6 bases). V was clipped by 7 bases and J by 0 bases, with 12 bases between them. CDR3 length equals 14 residues. Per the germline V gene, CDR1 is MNHNS and CDR2 is SASEGT. CDR3 in amino acids: CASKTRDMNTEAFF. DNA for the CDR3: TGTGCCAGCAAAACCAGGGACATGAACACTGAAGCTTTCTTT.

This clonotype showed up just a few times. This chain uses TRBV20-1 with TRBJ2-7, with D tentatively TRBD1 or TRBD2 (5 bases each). CDR1 and CDR2 (germline): DFQATT, SNEGSKA (reference sequence). This CDR3 comprises 15 residues. Trimming removed 0 bases from V and 2 bases from J, with 14 bases in between. CDR3 amino acids: CSARDREGRAYEQYF. The CDR3 DNA is TGCAGTGCTAGAGATCGCGAGGGGCGGGCCTACGAGCAGTACTTC.

This clonotype has just a few counts. The J gene is TRBJ2-2, the V gene TRBV20-1; 9 positions match TRBD1. This CDR3 has 16 residues. Germline V CDR1 and CDR2: DFQATT, SNEGSKA (reference sequence). Trimming took 2 bases from V and 7 from J; bases not matched to a gene: 11. CDR3 in amino acids: CSARLKNRGRDGELFF. The CDR3 DNA is TGCAGTGCTAGACTAAAAAACAGGGGGCGAGACGGGGAGCTGTTTTTT.

This clonotype was recorded many times. This sequence joins TRBV27 and TRBJ1-6; 7 bases are a match to TRBD1. Germline V gives CDR1 MNHEY, CDR2 SMNVEV (reference sequence). The CDR3 spans 14 residues. V lost 3 bases to trimming and J lost 9 bases; unmatched junction nucleotides: 5. The CDR3 DNA follows: TGTGCCAGCAGTTTGACAGGGACCGCTTCACCCCTCCACTTT. It specifies CASSLTGTASPLHF.

This clonotype has only a few counts. This chain links TRBV11-2 with TRBJ1-1; no clear D. From germline, CDR1 is SGHAT and CDR2 FQNNGV. This CDR3 has 11 residues. V shed 6 bases and J shed 8 bases, with 10 bases lying between them. CDR3 in amino acids: CASSYAAEAFF. The CDR3 nucleotides read TGTGCCAGCAGTTACGCTGCCGAAGCTTTCTTT.

This clonotype was seen ten or more times. The genes are TRBV2 and TRBJ2-7, with 8 bases identical to TRBD2. The CDR3 consists of 14 residues. Germline values: CDR1 SNHLY, CDR2 FYNNEI. J gave up 5 bases and V 4 bases, and 7 bases lay outside the gene matches. CDR3 region: CASSGSGRVHEQYF. The CDR3 DNA reads as TGTGCCAGCAGTGGAAGCGGGAGAGTCCACGAGCAGTACTTC.